This T cell receptor beta chain was profiled in a study of identical twins. TCRdb used MiXCR to reprocess the 5' RACE reads, holding one entry per CDR3 protein. This table holds over 600,000 distinct CDR3 sequences, about 20% found once. This clonotype was recorded a few times. The V end lost 4 bases, the J end lost 2 bases, and 13 bases lay between the germline ends. There are 16 residues in the CDR3. In germline, CDR1 is SGHRS, CDR2 YFSETQ. This sample also appeared in a second study, on T cells expressing NK-cell markers.

The TCR comes from a woman aged 18-35 years in good health. This rearrangement joins TRBV5-1 to TRBJ2-6, with D unclear. The sequenced sample consisted of PBMCs. The CDR3 reads CASSTQISTGANVLTF. CDR3 in DNA: TGCGCCAGCAGCACTCAAATCAGCACTGGGGCCAACGTCCTGACTTTC.